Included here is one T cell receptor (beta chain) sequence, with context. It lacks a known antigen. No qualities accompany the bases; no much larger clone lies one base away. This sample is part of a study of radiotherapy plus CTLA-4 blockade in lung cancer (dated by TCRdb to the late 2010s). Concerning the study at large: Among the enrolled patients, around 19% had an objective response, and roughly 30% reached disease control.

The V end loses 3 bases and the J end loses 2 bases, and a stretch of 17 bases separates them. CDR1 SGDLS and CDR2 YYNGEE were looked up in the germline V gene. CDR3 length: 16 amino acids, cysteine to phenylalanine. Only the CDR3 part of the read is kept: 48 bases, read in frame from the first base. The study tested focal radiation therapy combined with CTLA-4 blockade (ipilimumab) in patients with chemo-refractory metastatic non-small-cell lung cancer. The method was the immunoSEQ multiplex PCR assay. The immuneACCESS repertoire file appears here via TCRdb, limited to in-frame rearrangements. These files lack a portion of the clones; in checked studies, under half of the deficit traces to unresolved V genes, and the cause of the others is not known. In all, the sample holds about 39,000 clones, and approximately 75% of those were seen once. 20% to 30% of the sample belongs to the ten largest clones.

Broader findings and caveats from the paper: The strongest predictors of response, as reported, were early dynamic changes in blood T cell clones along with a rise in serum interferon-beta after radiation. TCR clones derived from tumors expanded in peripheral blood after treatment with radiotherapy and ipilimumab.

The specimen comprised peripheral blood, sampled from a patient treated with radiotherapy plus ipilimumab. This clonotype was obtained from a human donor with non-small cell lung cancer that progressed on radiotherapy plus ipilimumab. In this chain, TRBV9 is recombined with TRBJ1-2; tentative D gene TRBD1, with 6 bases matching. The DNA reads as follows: TGTGCCAGCAGCGGAGAGCGGGGGCGCGGGAACTATGGCTACACCTTC. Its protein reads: CASSGERGRGNYGYTF.